The entry below gives a single T cell receptor (beta chain) sequence along with its context. The antigen is unknown. Other DNA sequences from this sample encode an identical CDR3 as well. Assay: immunoSEQ multiplex PCR; the TCRdb copy retains only in-frame clones and omits some. The sample holds about 770,000 clones, about two thirds seen once. This entry is derived from a study of shared clonotypes between healthy human individuals. Study-wide results and limits: Estimated clonotype richness was generally higher in naive than memory subsets. Clonotype sharing among the donors was expected to vary with sequencing depth.

All donors qualified as healthy HIV-negative adults and had experienced no recent acute infections or vaccinations. This CDR3 comprises 16 residues. Trimming cost V 3 bases and J 0 bases; bases outside gene matches: 0. Germline CDR1 and CDR2: SGHAT and FQNNGV. Source material: memory CD4+ T cells sorted from blood. Subset of the sample: CD45RA-negative fraction. The chain has TRBV11-2 and TRBJ2-1; 12 nucleotides agree with TRBD2. The TCR sequence derives from a woman aged 30 to 39 in good health. The CDR3 DNA sequence: TGTGCCAGCAGCTTGACTAGCGGGAGCTCCTACAATGAGCAGTTCTTC. It codes for CASSLTSGSSYNEQFF.